This T cell receptor beta chain was identified in a study of CD8 T cells in ankylosing spondylitis. Regarding the study as a whole: Disease-linked clones bore a CD8+ phenotype and were relatively rare in peripheral blood. Reports of some motif variants in reactive arthritis synovial fluid and blood predate this one. A TCR beta motif made of several highly homologous variants seemed typical of ankylosing spondylitis blood.

With molecular barcodes, quantitative 5'-RACE was used to make the TCR beta libraries. TCRdb recomputed calls from the 5' RACE reads with MiXCR, one row per CDR3 protein. Among 670,000 or so distinct CDR3 sequences listed, roughly 19% were seen once. This clonotype was observed a few times. Its antigen is still unknown. The CDR3 covers 14 residues. Trimming removed 6 bases at V and 0 bases at J, with 8 bases between. Per the germline V gene, CDR1 is LNHDA and CDR2 is SQIVND (reference sequence). Sequencing was done on a sample of blood, either unsorted or a sorted T cell fraction (not recorded which). The V call is TRBV19, the J call TRBJ2-2, with TRBD1 as a possible D gene (6 bases). The TCR originated in a male donor with ankylosing spondylitis. DNA for the CDR3: TGTGCCAGTAGGCAGGGGTCGAACACCGGGGAGCTGTTTTTT. Translating it yields CASRQGSNTGELFF.